Listed below are T cell receptor beta chains from one sample, sequenced in a study of cytomegalovirus exposure and HLA in healthy donors. The data were produced by immunoSEQ multiplex PCR, yet TCRdb's version contains in-frame clones alone and is incomplete. The sample records roughly 250,000 clones, 87% being singletons. The sample comprised PBMCs. The receptors stem from a man younger than 30 in good health and CMV-seronegative. Each CDR3 is given with its conserved first and last residue. A D gene is named only where the DNA matches it firmly. Clone size is stated in some rows and not others, as once, few, many or a class when expanded.

len	d_gene	abundance	v_gene	j_gene	CDR3nt	CDR3aa
15	.	.	TRBV5-8	TRBJ2-1	TGTGCCAGCAGCTTAAGAGGAGGTTCCTACAATGAGCAGTTCTTC	CASSLRGGSYNEQFF
17	TRBD2	.	TRBV7-9	TRBJ2-1	TGTGCCAGCAGCCGCGGCAGCGGGGGCCCCCCCTACAATGAGCAGTTCTTC	CASSRGSGGPPYNEQFF
15	TRBD2	.	TRBV27	TRBJ2-1	TGTGCCAGCAGTTTATGGCTAGCGGGAGTGAATGAGCAGTTCTTC	CASSLWLAGVNEQFF
12	TRBD2	once	TRBV7-2	TRBJ2-7	TGTGCCAGCAGCACTAGCGGCTACGAGCAGTACTTC	CASSTSGYEQYF
15	TRBD2	.	TRBV9	TRBJ2-5	TGTGCCAGCAGCGTAAGCGGGGGGTTACAAGAGACCCAGTACTTC	CASSVSGGLQETQYF
13	.	.	TRBV15	TRBJ2-1	TGTGCCACCAGCCCCCGACTGGCAAATGAGCAGTTCTTC	CATSPRLANEQFF
16	TRBD1	.	TRBV4-3	TRBJ1-2	TGCGCCAGCAGCCAAGAATCCGGACAGGGGCTCTATGGCTACACCTTC	CASSQESGQGLYGYTF
16	.	.	TRBV5-1	TRBJ1-4	TGCGCCAGCAGCCTCTCACGGGGAAGGGATGGGGAAAAACTGTTTTTT	CASSLSRGRDGEKLFF
15	.	.	TRBV19	TRBJ2-1	TGTGCCAGCCATAGCGGACAAAGCTCCTACAATGAGCAGTTCTTC	CASHSGQSSYNEQFF
12	.	.	TRBV9	TRBJ1-4	TGTGCCAGCAGCCCCGAAGCAGGAAAACTGTTTTTT	CASSPEAGKLFF
15	TRBD1	.	TRBV7-6	TRBJ2-7	TGTGCCAGCAGCAAACAGACAGGGGTAGGTTACGAGCAGTACTTC	CASSKQTGVGYEQYF
14	.	.	TRBV15	TRBJ1-2	TGTGCCACCAGCAGAGATCGTGGGGGGATTGGCTACACCTTC	CATSRDRGGIGYTF
14	.	.	TRBV5-6	TRBJ2-7	TGTGCCAGCAGCTTCGACAGGATAAGCTACGAGCAGTACTTC	CASSFDRISYEQYF
14	TRBD1	.	TRBV6-1	TRBJ1-2	TGTGCCAGCAGTGAAATAGGACAGGTATATGGCTACACCTTC	CASSEIGQVYGYTF
13	.	.	TRBV27	TRBJ1-2	TGTGCCAGCAGTACTTTACGGAACTATGGCTACACCTTC	CASSTLRNYGYTF
15	TRBD2	.	TRBV27	TRBJ2-1	TGTGCCAGCAGTTTAGCGGGGGGGCCATTCAATGAGCAGTTCTTC	CASSLAGGPFNEQFF
12	.	.	TRBV7-9	TRBJ2-7	TGTGCCAGCAGCTTATATATTAATGAGCAGTACTTC	CASSLYINEQYF
14	TRBD1	.	TRBV5-1	TRBJ1-2	TGCGCCAGCAGCTCCGTCAGGGGGGAGGTCGGCTACACCTTC	CASSSVRGEVGYTF
15	.	.	TRBV19	TRBJ2-5	TGTGCCAGTAGTTTCTTGGGCAATTCCCAAGAGACCCAGTACTTC	CASSFLGNSQETQYF
15	.	.	TRBV19	TRBJ1-2	TGTGCCAGTTCCCCAGCTAGCGGGCAAAACTATGGCTACACCTTC	CASSPASGQNYGYTF
13	.	.	TRBV2	TRBJ2-4	TGTGCCAGCATGAGACTGGCCGTTGACATTCAGTACTTC	CASMRLAVDIQYF
14	TRBD1	.	TRBV23-1	TRBJ1-2	TGCGCCAGCAGGCCGGGACAGCCGAACTATGGCTACACCTTC	CASRPGQPNYGYTF
12	.	.	TRBV28	TRBJ2-7	TGTGCCAAAAACCGGGACATGTACGAGCAGTACTTC	CAKNRDMYEQYF
15	.	.	TRBV19	TRBJ2-7	TGTGCCAGTAGTATCGGGCGGGGACTGGACTACGAGCAGTACTTC	CASSIGRGLDYEQYF
14	.	.	TRBV7-9	TRBJ1-1	TGTGCCAGCAGCTTCGAGACAATGAACACTGAAGCTTTCTTT	CASSFETMNTEAFF
11	.	.	TRBV30	TRBJ2-7	TGTGCCTGGAGCGGGGCCTACGAGCAGTACTTC	CAWSGAYEQYF
12	TRBD2	.	TRBV30	TRBJ2-7	TGTGCCTTAAGCGGGAGTTCCTACGAGCAGTACTTC	CALSGSSYEQYF
15	TRBD1	.	TRBV12-5	TRBJ2-2	TGTGCTAGTGGGGCCGGGACAGGGGGCACCGGGGAGCTGTTTTTT	CASGAGTGGTGELFF
15	TRBD2	.	TRBV30	TRBJ2-1	TGTGCCCGGAACAGGGCTAGCGGGAGGGGGGATGAGCAGTTCTTC	CARNRASGRGDEQFF
16	.	.	TRBV4-2	TRBJ2-1	TGTGCCAGCAGCCAAGAGGCTAGGGGCTCCTACAATGAGCAGTTCTTC	CASSQEARGSYNEQFF
14	.	.	TRBV5-1	TRBJ2-3	TGCGCCAGCAGCTTGGGACATCCCACAGATACGCAGTATTTT	CASSLGHPTDTQYF
14	TRBD1	.	TRBV2	TRBJ2-5	TGTGCCAGCAGAGGACAGGGCCCCGTCAAGACCCAGTACTTC	CASRGQGPVKTQYF
18	TRBD2	.	TRBV9	TRBJ2-2	TGTGCCAGCAGCGTAGAATTGCTAGCGGGAGTCGAGTCCGGGGAGCTGTTTTTT	CASSVELLAGVESGELFF
15	.	.	TRBV28	TRBJ2-1	TGTGCCAGCAGTGAAAATAGCTGGTCCTACAATGAGCAGTTCTTC	CASSENSWSYNEQFF
14	.	once	TRBV7-9	TRBJ1-3	TGTGCCAGCAGCTTTTCAGGGTCTGGAAACACCATATATTTT	CASSFSGSGNTIYF
14	TRBD1	.	TRBV15	TRBJ1-2	TGTGCCACCAGCCTAGGGGGCAGGGGCTATGGCTACACCTTC	CATSLGGRGYGYTF
16	.	.	TRBV4-3	TRBJ2-6	TGCGCCAGCAGCCAAGATAGTAACTCTGGGGCCAACGTCCTGACTTTC	CASSQDSNSGANVLTF
18	.	once	TRBV4-3	TRBJ2-3	TGCGCCAGCAGCCAAAGATCTGGCCGCCCTGGGGGGACAGATACGCAGTATTTT	CASSQRSGRPGGTDTQYF
11	.	.	TRBV29-1	TRBJ2-7	TGCAGCGCCGGACTAAACTACGAGCAGTACTTC	CSAGLNYEQYF
13	.	.	TRBV5-6	TRBJ2-7	TGTGCCAGCAGCTTCGACAGTCCCCACGAGCAGTACTTC	CASSFDSPHEQYF
13	.	.	TRBV19	TRBJ1-6	TGTGCCAGTAGTTATCGGGGTGATTCACCCCTCCACTTT	CASSYRGDSPLHF
13	.	.	TRBV5-1	TRBJ1-2	TGCGCCAGCAGCTCATCAGGGATCTATGGCTACACCTTC	CASSSSGIYGYTF
15	TRBD1	.	TRBV19	TRBJ2-2	TGTGCCAGTAGTAGGACAGGGGGCTACACCGGGGAGCTGTTTTTT	CASSRTGGYTGELFF
18	TRBD2	.	TRBV30	TRBJ2-5	TGTGCCTGGAGTGTACTCCGGACTAGCGGGGGGATAGGGGAGACCCAGTACTTC	CAWSVLRTSGGIGETQYF
15	.	.	TRBV28	TRBJ1-1	TGTGCCAGCAGTTTCACCGCGCTCATGAACACTGAAGCTTTCTTT	CASSFTALMNTEAFF
15	.	.	TRBV7-2	TRBJ2-7	TGTGCCAGCAGCCCTCAGTCGCAAACGTACTACGAGCAGTACTTC	CASSPQSQTYYEQYF
14	TRBD2	.	TRBV27	TRBJ2-7	TGTGCCAGCAGAGGACTAGCGGATTTCGGCGAGCAGTACTTC	CASRGLADFGEQYF
15	TRBD2	few	TRBV18	TRBJ2-3	TGTGCCAGCTCCAATAGCGGGGGGGCCGCAGATACGCAGTATTTT	CASSNSGGAADTQYF